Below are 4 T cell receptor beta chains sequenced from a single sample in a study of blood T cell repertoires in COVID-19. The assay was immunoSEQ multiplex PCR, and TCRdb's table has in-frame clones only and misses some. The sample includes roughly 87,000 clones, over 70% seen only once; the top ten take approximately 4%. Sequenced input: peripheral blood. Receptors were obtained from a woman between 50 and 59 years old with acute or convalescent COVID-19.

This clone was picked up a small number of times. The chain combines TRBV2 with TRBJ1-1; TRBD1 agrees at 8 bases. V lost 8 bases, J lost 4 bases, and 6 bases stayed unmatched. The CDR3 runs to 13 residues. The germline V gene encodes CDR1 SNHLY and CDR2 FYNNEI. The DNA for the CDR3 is TGTGCCAGCGACAGGGGAAGGAGCACTGAAGCTTTCTTT. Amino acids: CASDRGRSTEAFF.

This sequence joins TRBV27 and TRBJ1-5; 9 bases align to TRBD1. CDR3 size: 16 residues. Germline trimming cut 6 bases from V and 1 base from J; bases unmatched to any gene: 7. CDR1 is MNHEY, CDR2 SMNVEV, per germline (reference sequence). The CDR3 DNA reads TGTGCCAGCAGGTCACGAGGGACAGGGAGCAATCAGCCCCAGCATTTT. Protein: CASRSRGTGSNQPQHF.

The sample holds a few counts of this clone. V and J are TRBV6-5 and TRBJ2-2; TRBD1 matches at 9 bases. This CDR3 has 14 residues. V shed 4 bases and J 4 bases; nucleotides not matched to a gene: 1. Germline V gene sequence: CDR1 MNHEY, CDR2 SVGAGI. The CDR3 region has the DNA TGTGCCAGCAGTTGGGGACAGGGCACCGGGGAGCTGTTTTTT. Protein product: CASSWGQGTGELFF.

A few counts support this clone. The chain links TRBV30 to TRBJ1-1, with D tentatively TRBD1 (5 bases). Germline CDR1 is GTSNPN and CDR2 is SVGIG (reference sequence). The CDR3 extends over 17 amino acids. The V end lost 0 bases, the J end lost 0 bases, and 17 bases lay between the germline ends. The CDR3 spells CAWSVETALHMNTEAFF. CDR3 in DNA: TGTGCCTGGAGTGTGGAGACAGCCCTTCATATGAACACTGAAGCTTTCTTT.